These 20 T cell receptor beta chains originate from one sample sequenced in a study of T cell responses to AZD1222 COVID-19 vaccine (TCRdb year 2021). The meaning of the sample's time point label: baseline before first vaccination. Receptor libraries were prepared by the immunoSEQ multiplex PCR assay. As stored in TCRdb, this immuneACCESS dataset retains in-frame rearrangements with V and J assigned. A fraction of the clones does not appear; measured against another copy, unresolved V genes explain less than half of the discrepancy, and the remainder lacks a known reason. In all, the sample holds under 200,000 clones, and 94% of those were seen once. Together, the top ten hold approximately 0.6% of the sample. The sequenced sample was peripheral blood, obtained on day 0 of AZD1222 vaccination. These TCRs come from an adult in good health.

The CDR3 reads CASSLLGHSGRGEKETQYF. The CDR3 DNA reads as TGTGCCAGCAGTCTACTGGGTCATAGCGGGAGGGGAGAAAAAGAGACCCAGTACTTC. This chain connects TRBV6-2 or TRBV6-3 to TRBJ2-5; 11 positions match TRBD2. CDR1 and CDR2 from the germline V gene are MNHEY and SVGEGT. The trim removed 5 bases at V and 3 bases at J, leaving 17 bases unmatched. This CDR3 contains 19 residues.

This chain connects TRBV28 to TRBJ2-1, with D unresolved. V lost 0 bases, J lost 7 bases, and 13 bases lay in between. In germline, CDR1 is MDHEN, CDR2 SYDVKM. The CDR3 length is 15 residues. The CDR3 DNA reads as TGTGCCAGCAGTTTATGGCAGGTCGCAAAAAATGAGCAGTTCTTC. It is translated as CASSLWQVAKNEQFF.

The CDR3 loop reads CASSQDYQSGRFSYEQYF. Here the CDR3 DNA reads TGTGCCAGCAGCCAAGATTATCAAAGCGGGAGGTTCTCCTACGAGCAGTACTTC. This sequence joins TRBV4-2 and TRBJ2-7, with 9 bases matching TRBD2. Looked up from germline, CDR1 is LGHNA and CDR2 is YNFKEQ. V trimming: 0 bases; J trimming: 0 bases; junction bases outside the gene matches: 9. The CDR3 runs to 18 residues.

The CDR3 DNA reads TGTGCCAGCCCAGCGGAGGGCTCTGGGGCCAACGTCCTGACTTTC. This gives the protein CASPAEGSGANVLTF. V usage is TRBV2 and J usage is TRBJ2-6, with D maybe TRBD2 (6 bases). Per germline, CDR1 SNHLY and CDR2 FYNNEI. The CDR3 is made up of 15 amino acids. Trimming cost V 8 bases and J 0 bases, with 11 bases left between them.

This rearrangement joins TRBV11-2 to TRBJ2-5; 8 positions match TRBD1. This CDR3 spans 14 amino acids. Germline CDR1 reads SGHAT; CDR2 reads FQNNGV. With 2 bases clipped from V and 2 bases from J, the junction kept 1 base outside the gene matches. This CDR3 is CASSLTGGQETQYF. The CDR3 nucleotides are TGTGCCAGCAGCTTAACAGGGGGGCAAGAGACCCAGTACTTC.

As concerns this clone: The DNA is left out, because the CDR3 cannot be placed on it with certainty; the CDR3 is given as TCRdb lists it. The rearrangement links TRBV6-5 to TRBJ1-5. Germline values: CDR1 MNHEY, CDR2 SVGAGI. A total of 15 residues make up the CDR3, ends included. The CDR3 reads CASILGQRLNQPQHF.

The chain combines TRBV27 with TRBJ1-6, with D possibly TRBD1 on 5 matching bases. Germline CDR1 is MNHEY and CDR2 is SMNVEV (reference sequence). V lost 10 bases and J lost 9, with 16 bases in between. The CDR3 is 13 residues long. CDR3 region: CATRVRAGSPLHF. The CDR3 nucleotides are TGTGCCACCAGGGTGAGGGCCGGTTCACCCCTCCACTTT.

The CDR3 bases are TGCAGCGTTGAAGGAGATAAGGATGAAAAACTGTTTTTT. This encodes CSVEGDKDEKLFF. The chain employs TRBV29-1 and TRBJ1-4; D not certain. The CDR3 totals 13 residues. V gave up 1 base and J gave up 6 bases, with 9 bases separating them. Germline V gene lookup returns CDR1 SQVTM and CDR2 ANQGSEA.

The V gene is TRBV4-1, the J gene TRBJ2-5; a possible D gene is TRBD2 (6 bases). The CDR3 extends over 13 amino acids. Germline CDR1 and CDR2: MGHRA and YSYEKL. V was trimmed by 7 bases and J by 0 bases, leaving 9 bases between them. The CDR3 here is CASMGGNQETQYF. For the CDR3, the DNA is TGCGCCAGCATGGGCGGGAACCAAGAGACCCAGTACTTC.

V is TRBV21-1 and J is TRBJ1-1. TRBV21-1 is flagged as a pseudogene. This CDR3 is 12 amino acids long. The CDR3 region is CATLTVNTEAFF. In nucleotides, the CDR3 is TGTGCCACACTGACCGTGAACACTGAAGCTTTCTTT.

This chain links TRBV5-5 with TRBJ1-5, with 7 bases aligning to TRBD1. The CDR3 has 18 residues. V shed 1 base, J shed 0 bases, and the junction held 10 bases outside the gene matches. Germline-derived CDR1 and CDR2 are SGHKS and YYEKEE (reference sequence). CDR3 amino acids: CASSLRDSHIDSNQPQHF. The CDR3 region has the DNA TGTGCCAGCAGCTTGAGGGACAGCCACATCGATAGCAATCAGCCCCAGCATTTT.

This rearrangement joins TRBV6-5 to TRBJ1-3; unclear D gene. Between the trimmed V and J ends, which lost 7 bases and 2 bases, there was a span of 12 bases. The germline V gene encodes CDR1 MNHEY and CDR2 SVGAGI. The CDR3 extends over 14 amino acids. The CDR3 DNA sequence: TGTGCCAGCATGGGTGGAGTAACTGGAAACACCATATATTTT. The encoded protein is CASMGGVTGNTIYF.

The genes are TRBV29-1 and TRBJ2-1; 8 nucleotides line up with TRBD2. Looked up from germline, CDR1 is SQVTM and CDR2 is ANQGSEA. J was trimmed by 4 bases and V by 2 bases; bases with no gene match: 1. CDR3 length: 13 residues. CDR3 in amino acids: CSVETGGYNEQFF. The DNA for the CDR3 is TGCAGCGTTGAAACGGGAGGGTACAATGAGCAGTTCTTC.

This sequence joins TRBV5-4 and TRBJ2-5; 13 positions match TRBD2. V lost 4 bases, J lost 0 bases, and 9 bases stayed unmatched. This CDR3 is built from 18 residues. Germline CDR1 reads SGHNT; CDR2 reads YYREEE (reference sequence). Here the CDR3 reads CASSPGLAGVWYQETQYF. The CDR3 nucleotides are TGTGCCAGCAGCCCCGGACTAGCGGGAGTTTGGTACCAAGAGACCCAGTACTTC. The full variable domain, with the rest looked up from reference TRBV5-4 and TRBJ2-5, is ETGVTQSPTHLIKTRGQQVTLRCSSQSGHNTVSWYQQALGQGPQFIFQYYREEENGRGNFPPRFSGLQFPNYSSELNVNALELDDSALYLCASSPGLAGVWYQETQYFGPGTRLLVL.

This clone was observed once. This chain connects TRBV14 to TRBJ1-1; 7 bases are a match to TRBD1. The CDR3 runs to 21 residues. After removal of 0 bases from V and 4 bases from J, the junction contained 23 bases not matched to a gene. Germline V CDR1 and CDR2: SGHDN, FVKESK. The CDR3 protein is CASSQDSGKGFAGDSGTEAFF. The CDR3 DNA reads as TGTGCCAGCAGCCAAGATTCGGGGAAGGGGTTTGCGGGGGACAGCGGCACTGAAGCTTTCTTT.

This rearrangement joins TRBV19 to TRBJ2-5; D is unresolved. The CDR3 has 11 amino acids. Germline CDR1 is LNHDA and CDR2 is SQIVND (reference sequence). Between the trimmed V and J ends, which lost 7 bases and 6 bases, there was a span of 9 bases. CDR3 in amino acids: CASTSDQTQYF. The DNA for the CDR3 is TGTGCCAGTACTTCCGATCAGACCCAGTACTTC.

In nucleotides, the CDR3 is TGTGCCAGCAGTGACCAGGGACAGTACTTC. Encoded protein: CASSDQGQYF. V gene TRBV25-1 combines with J gene TRBJ2-5, with D possibly TRBD1 on 5 matching bases. Germline CDR1 reads MGHDK; CDR2 reads SYGVNS. The ends were cut back, 3 bases at V and 11 bases at J, with 7 bases in the middle. The CDR3 is 10 amino acids.

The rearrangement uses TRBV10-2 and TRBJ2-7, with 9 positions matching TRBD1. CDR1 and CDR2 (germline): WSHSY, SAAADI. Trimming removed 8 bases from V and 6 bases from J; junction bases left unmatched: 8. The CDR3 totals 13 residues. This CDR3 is CASFDRGGLEQYF. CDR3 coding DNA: TGCGCCAGCTTTGACAGGGGGGGGCTCGAGCAGTACTTC.

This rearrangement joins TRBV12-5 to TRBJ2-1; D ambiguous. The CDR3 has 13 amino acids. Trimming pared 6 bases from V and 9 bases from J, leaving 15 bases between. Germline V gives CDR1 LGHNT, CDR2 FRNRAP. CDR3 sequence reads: CASGLGKAGEQFF. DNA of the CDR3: TGTGCTAGTGGGCTAGGGAAGGCCGGTGAGCAGTTCTTC. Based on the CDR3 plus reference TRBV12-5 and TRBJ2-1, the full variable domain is DARVTQTPRHKVTEMGQEVTMRCQPILGHNTVFWYRQTMMQGLELLAYFRNRAPLDDSGMPKDRFSAEMPDATLATLKIQPSEPRDSAVYFCASGLGKAGEQFFGPGTRLTVL.

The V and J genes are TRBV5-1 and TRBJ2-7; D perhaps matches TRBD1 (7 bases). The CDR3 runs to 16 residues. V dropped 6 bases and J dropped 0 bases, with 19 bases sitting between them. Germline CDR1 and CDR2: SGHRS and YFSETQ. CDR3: CASTSGGTTSSYEQYF. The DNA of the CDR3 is TGCGCCAGCACCTCAGGGGGGACAACGAGCTCCTACGAGCAGTACTTC.